This is a list of T cell receptor beta chains from one sample in a study of T cell repertoires in cytomegalovirus infection. TCRdb re-called the reads through MiXCR, storing one row per CDR3 protein. The profile shows fewer than 550,000 distinct CDR3 sequences, approximately 33% of them singletons. Sequenced sample: PBMCs. All receptors come from a human donor in good health (CMV status not recorded). Some clones in this sample may be carry-over from other donors' samples. The CDR3 runs from the conserved cysteine through the conserved F or W. The order of the fields is clone size, D gene, J gene, V gene, CDR3 DNA, CDR3 protein. D genes are given only for firm matches. Clone sizes are given selectively: once, few, many, or a class where the clone is expanded.

size: -
D: -
J: TRBJ1-5
V: TRBV5-1
DNA: TGCGCCAGCAGCTTGGACTGGCGGAGCAATCAGCCCCAGCATTTT
CDR3: CASSLDWRSNQPQHF

size: many
D: TRBD1
J: TRBJ1-5
V: TRBV7-8
DNA: TGTGCCAGCAGCTTAGGGGACAGGGGAAATCAGCCCCAGCATTTT
CDR3: CASSLGDRGNQPQHF

size: -
D: TRBD2
J: TRBJ2-3
V: TRBV14
DNA: TGTGCCAGCAGACCGACTAGCGGGGCACCAATTGGCACAGATACGCAGTATTTT
CDR3: CASRPTSGAPIGTDTQYF

size: -
D: TRBD1
J: TRBJ2-7
V: TRBV6-5
DNA: TGTGCCAGCAGTTACCGGACAGGGAAGTCGTACGAGCAGTACTTC
CDR3: CASSYRTGKSYEQYF

size: few
D: -
J: TRBJ1-2
V: TRBV2
DNA: TGTGCCAGCAGGGGGGGACCGCCCTCGAGCTACACCTTC
CDR3: CASRGGPPSSYTF

size: -
D: -
J: TRBJ2-3
V: TRBV6-4
DNA: TGTGCCAGCAGTCCCGGGATTTCTGACACAGATACGCAGTATTTT
CDR3: CASSPGISDTDTQYF

size: few
D: -
J: TRBJ1-5
V: TRBV20-1
DNA: TGCAGTGCTAGAGTAGGGGTGGGCAATCAGCCCCAGCATTTT
CDR3: CSARVGVGNQPQHF

size: few
D: -
J: TRBJ1-1
V: TRBV6-5
DNA: TGTGCCAGCAGTTACTCGAGTGCCCGGAAACACACTGAAGCTTTCTTT
CDR3: CASSYSSARKHTEAFF

size: -
D: -
J: TRBJ1-5
V: TRBV6-6
DNA: TGTGCCAGCAGTTACCCCGTGGCGAGCAATCAGCCCCAGCATTTT
CDR3: CASSYPVASNQPQHF

size: few
D: -
J: TRBJ1-1
V: TRBV6-5
DNA: TGTGCCAGCAGTTACGTGAACGGGGGCACTGAAGCTTTCTTT
CDR3: CASSYVNGGTEAFF

size: -
D: TRBD1
J: TRBJ1-1
V: TRBV7-8
DNA: TGTGCCAGCACCGTTGTACAGGGGGCAAATACTGAAGCTTTCTTT
CDR3: CASTVVQGANTEAFF

size: -
D: -
J: TRBJ2-1
V: TRBV24-1
DNA: TGTGCCACCAGTGATTTCAACCGTCGGGGGAATGAGCAGTTCTTC
CDR3: CATSDFNRRGNEQFF

size: -
D: TRBD2
J: TRBJ2-3
V: TRBV7-8
DNA: TGTGCCAGCACCCCCCGTGAAGGGAGGGGCACAGATACGCAGTATTTT
CDR3: CASTPREGRGTDTQYF

size: -
D: -
J: TRBJ1-1
V: TRBV6-1
DNA: TGTGCCAGCAAGGAACAAAACCTGTGGGACCCTGAAGCTTTCTTT
CDR3: CASKEQNLWDPEAFF

size: -
D: TRBD2
J: TRBJ2-1
V: TRBV5-1
DNA: TGCGCCAGCAGCTGGGGACTAGCGGGGGGGAGTGAGCAGTTCTTC
CDR3: CASSWGLAGGSEQFF

size: -
D: TRBD1
J: TRBJ1-2
V: TRBV12-3/TRBV12-4
DNA: TGTGCCAGAAGCTCCCAGGGGGAAGAGGGCTACACCTTC
CDR3: CARSSQGEEGYTF

size: many
D: -
J: TRBJ2-7
V: TRBV7-2
DNA: TGTGCCAGCAGCTCAAAAGGGACCACGTTGACAACAGGAAGCGAGCAGTACTTC
CDR3: CASSSKGTTLTTGSEQYF

size: -
D: -
J: TRBJ1-5
V: TRBV6-5
DNA: TGTGCCAGCAGCTCTATCCTTAGCAATCAGCCCCAGCATTTT
CDR3: CASSSILSNQPQHF

size: -
D: -
J: TRBJ1-2
V: TRBV30
DNA: TGTGCCTGGAGTGTTTTACAATCGCTTCGGGGCTACACCTTC
CDR3: CAWSVLQSLRGYTF

size: -
D: TRBD1
J: TRBJ1-5
V: TRBV2
DNA: TGTGCCAGCATGGGGACAGGGCGAAGCAATCAGCCCCAGCATTTT
CDR3: CASMGTGRSNQPQHF

size: -
D: TRBD1
J: TRBJ2-2
V: TRBV6-2/TRBV6-3
DNA: TGTGCCAGCAGATTAAGGACAGGGAAGAGCACCGGGGAGCTGTTTTTT
CDR3: CASRLRTGKSTGELFF

size: -
D: -
J: TRBJ1-1
V: TRBV7-2
DNA: TGTGCCAGCAGCTTAGGAGTGTGGGTGAACACTGAAGCTTTCTTT
CDR3: CASSLGVWVNTEAFF

size: few
D: -
J: TRBJ1-2
V: TRBV29-1
DNA: TGCAGCGTTGAAGACCGGGGGGGCTTGGTAGGCTACACCTTC
CDR3: CSVEDRGGLVGYTF

size: -
D: -
J: TRBJ1-1
V: TRBV6-6
DNA: TGTGCCACCCTAAACCCTGTTGAAGCTTTCTTT
CDR3: CATLNPVEAFF

size: few
D: -
J: TRBJ1-2
V: TRBV19
DNA: TGTGCCAGTAGTAGGGGATTTGGGAGCTATGGCTACACCTTC
CDR3: CASSRGFGSYGYTF

size: -
D: -
J: TRBJ2-2
V: TRBV27
DNA: TGTGCCAGCACCGAGACGAACACCGGGGAGCTGTTTTTT
CDR3: CASTETNTGELFF

size: -
D: -
J: TRBJ1-2
V: TRBV7-9
DNA: TGTGCCAGCAGCCCGGGGGCTGGGGGCTACACCTTC
CDR3: CASSPGAGGYTF

size: -
D: TRBD1
J: TRBJ1-1
V: TRBV29-1
DNA: TGCAGCGGTAGACCGGGACAGGGCGAAGCTTTCTTT
CDR3: CSGRPGQGEAFF

size: many
D: -
J: TRBJ1-2
V: TRBV7-6
DNA: TGTGCCATCCGGGGCGCTAACTATGGCTACACCTTC
CDR3: CAIRGANYGYTF

size: -
D: -
J: TRBJ1-1
V: TRBV2
DNA: TGTGCCAGCAGCAACATGGGGCTTGGCACTGAAGCTTTCTTT
CDR3: CASSNMGLGTEAFF

size: few
D: -
J: TRBJ2-3
V: TRBV12-3/TRBV12-4
DNA: TGTGCCAGCAGGTCCCCTAGCACAGATACGCAGTATTTT
CDR3: CASRSPSTDTQYF

size: many
D: -
J: TRBJ1-6
V: TRBV7-9
DNA: TGTGCCAGCAGCTTTCTTCCAGGAAGCAATTCACCCCTCCACTTT
CDR3: CASSFLPGSNSPLHF

size: many
D: TRBD1
J: TRBJ1-2
V: TRBV9
DNA: TGTGCCAGCAGCCCTGAAATAGGACAGGGGGCCGGCTACACCTTC
CDR3: CASSPEIGQGAGYTF

size: -
D: TRBD2
J: TRBJ2-1
V: TRBV19
DNA: TGTGCCAGTAGTACCAGGACTAGCGGGGGGACCAGCAATGAGCAGTTCTTC
CDR3: CASSTRTSGGTSNEQFF

size: few
D: -
J: TRBJ1-1
V: TRBV6-1
DNA: TGTGCCAGTAATGTCCGGCAGGGAGTTATCGCTGAAGCTTTCTTT
CDR3: CASNVRQGVIAEAFF

size: -
D: TRBD1
J: TRBJ1-1
V: TRBV2
DNA: TGTGCCAGCAGTTCCGGGACAGGGGGAGAAGCTTTCTTT
CDR3: CASSSGTGGEAFF

size: many
D: TRBD2
J: TRBJ2-2
V: TRBV15
DNA: TGTGCCACCAGCAGAGGGGGACTAGCGGGGAACACCGGGGAGCTGTTTTTT
CDR3: CATSRGGLAGNTGELFF

size: -
D: TRBD2
J: TRBJ2-7
V: TRBV12-5
DNA: TGTGCTAGTGGTTTGGGGGGGGGAGGGGCCAGCCGCTACGAGCAGTACTTC
CDR3: CASGLGGGGASRYEQYF

size: few
D: -
J: TRBJ2-3
V: TRBV9
DNA: TGTGCCAGCAGCGTAGGAGGCGGGGGCGGGGATACGCAGTATTTT
CDR3: CASSVGGGGGDTQYF

size: few
D: -
J: TRBJ1-2
V: TRBV4-1
DNA: TGCGCCAGCAGCCAAGATACAATAGCTTATGGCTACACCTTC
CDR3: CASSQDTIAYGYTF

size: -
D: -
J: TRBJ2-1
V: TRBV29-1
DNA: TGCAGCGTTGCAGGGAAGGACTCCTACAATGAGCAGTTCTTC
CDR3: CSVAGKDSYNEQFF

size: -
D: -
J: TRBJ2-7
V: TRBV15
DNA: TGTGCCACCAGCAGAGATGGAGCTAGAAGTGACGAGCAGTACTTC
CDR3: CATSRDGARSDEQYF